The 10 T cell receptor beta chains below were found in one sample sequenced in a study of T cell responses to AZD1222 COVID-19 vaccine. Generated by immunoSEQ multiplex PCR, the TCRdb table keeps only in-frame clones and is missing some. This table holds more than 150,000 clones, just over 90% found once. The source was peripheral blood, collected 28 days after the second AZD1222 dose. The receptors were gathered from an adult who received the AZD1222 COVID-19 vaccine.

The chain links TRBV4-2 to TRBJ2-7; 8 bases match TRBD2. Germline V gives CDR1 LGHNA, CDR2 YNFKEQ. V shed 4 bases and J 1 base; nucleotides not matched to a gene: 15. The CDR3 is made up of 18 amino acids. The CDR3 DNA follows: TGTGCCAGCAGCCGAAATCCGGGACTAGTATTAGGATCCTACGAGCAGTACTTC. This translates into CASSRNPGLVLGSYEQYF.

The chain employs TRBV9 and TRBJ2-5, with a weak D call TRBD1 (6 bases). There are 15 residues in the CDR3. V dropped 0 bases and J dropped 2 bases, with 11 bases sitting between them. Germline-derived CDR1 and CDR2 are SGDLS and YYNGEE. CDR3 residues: CASSVDRDTQETQYF. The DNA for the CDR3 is TGTGCCAGCAGCGTAGATAGGGACACACAAGAGACCCAGTACTTC.

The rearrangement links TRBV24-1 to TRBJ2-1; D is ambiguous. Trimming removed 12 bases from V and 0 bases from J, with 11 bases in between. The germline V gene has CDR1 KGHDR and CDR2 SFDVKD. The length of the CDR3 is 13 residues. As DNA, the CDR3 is TGTGCCTCCGACGATAGCTCCTACAATGAGCAGTTCTTC. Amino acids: CASDDSSYNEQFF.

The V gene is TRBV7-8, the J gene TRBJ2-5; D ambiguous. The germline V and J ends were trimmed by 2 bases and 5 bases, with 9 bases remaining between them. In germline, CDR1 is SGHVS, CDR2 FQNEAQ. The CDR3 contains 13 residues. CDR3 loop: CASSLSLTETQYF. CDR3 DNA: TGTGCCAGCAGCTTAAGTTTGACCGAGACCCAGTACTTC.

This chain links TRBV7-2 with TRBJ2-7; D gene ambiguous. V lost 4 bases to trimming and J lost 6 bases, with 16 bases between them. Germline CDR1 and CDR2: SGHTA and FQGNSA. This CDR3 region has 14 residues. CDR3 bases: TGTGCCAGCAGCTACCGCCGCGAGTCGAGCGAGCAGTACTTC. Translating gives CASSYRRESSEQYF.

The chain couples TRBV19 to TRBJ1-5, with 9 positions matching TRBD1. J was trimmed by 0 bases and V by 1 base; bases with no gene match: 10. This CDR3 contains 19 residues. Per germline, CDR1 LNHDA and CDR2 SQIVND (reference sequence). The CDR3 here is CASSIVWTGEGYSNQPQHF. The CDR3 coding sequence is TGTGCCAGTAGTATAGTTTGGACAGGGGAGGGCTATAGCAATCAGCCCCAGCATTTT.

The CDR3 DNA reads TGCGCCAGCAGCCAAGAACAGGGGAGAGAGACCCAGTACTTC. This gives the protein CASSQEQGRETQYF. The rearrangement joins TRBV4-1 to TRBJ2-5; 7 bases align to TRBD1. J was trimmed by 4 bases and V by 0 bases; bases with no gene match: 2. The CDR3 spans 14 residues. Germline V gene lookup returns CDR1 MGHRA and CDR2 YSYEKL.

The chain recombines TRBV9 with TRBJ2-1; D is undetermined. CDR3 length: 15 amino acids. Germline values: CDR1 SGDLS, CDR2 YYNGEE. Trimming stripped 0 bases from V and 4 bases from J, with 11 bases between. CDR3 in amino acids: CASSVAGTSYNEQFF. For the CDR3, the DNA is TGTGCCAGCAGCGTAGCGGGCACTTCTTACAATGAGCAGTTCTTC.

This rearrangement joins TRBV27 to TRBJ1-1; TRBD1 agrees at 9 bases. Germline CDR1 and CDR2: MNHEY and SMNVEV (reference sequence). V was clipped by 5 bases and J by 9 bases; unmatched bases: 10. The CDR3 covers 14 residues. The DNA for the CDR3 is TGTGCCAGCAGTGACGGGACAGGGAGACTGAAAGCTTTCTTT. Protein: CASSDGTGRLKAFF.

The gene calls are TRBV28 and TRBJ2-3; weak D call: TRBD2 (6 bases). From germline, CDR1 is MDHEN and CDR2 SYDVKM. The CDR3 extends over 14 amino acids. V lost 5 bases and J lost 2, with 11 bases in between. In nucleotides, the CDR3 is TGTGCCAGCAGTGAGGAGGGGTACACAGATACGCAGTATTTT. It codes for CASSEEGYTDTQYF.